The entry below describes one TCR beta chain. Given a much more abundant clone one base away, this may be a read error. The sample belongs to a study of molecular identifiers for immune sequencing clone quantification. Study information: RNA from around 20,000 or 100,000 naive CD8 cells was split five ways in replicates, with four sequenced.

TCRdb redid the calling of the PCR reads with MiXCR, one entry per CDR3 protein. The data contain approximately 93,000 distinct CDR3 sequences, around a quarter of them seen just once; the ten biggest clones take up 0.6% to 0.9%. The sequence was collected from a human donor in good health. Some libraries in this study had Jurkat cell RNA spiked in. Material: naive CD8+ T cells from blood, with Jurkat cell RNA spiked in. The subset is: FACS-sorted CD8+CD4-CCR7+CD45RA+ naive T cells.

The CDR3 nucleotides are TGCGCCAGCAGCCAGAAAGCCGGGTCTAGGACGGTAAATGAGCAGTTCTTC. Translated: CASSQKAGSRTVNEQFF. The V call is TRBV4-3, the J call TRBJ2-1; D remains ambiguous. Germline V gene data show CDR1 as LGHNA and CDR2 as YSLEER. This CDR3 is built from 17 residues. The V end lost 3 bases, the J end lost 7 bases, and 22 bases lay between the germline ends.